This is a list of T cell receptor beta chains from one sample in a study of CD8 T cells in ankylosing spondylitis. Each CDR3 protein is one row after TCRdb ran MiXCR on the 5' RACE reads. The sample records approximately 300,000 distinct CDR3 sequences, around 20% being singletons. The sequencing sample was made of blood, either unsorted or a sorted T cell fraction (not recorded which). The receptors were sampled from a male donor with ankylosing spondylitis or in good health (not recorded which). Both conserved end residues are part of each CDR3. The order of the fields is J gene, D gene, V gene, clone size, CDR3 DNA, CDR3 protein. A D gene is named only where the DNA matches it firmly. Some rows mark clone size as missing; the rest say once, few, many or name a class of expanded clone.

TRBJ1-4,TRBD1,TRBV2,NA,TGTGCCGGTCACAGGGGGCCGAATGAAAAACTGTTTTTT,CAGHRGPNEKLFF
TRBJ1-3,NA,TRBV2,NA,TGTGCCAGCACCATAAACTGGGGCGGAATCAGCTCTGGAAACACCATATATTTT,CASTINWGGISSGNTIYF
TRBJ1-5,TRBD1,TRBV20-1,NA,TGCAGTGCTACGGGACAGCTCGGCAATCAGCCCCAGCATTTT,CSATGQLGNQPQHF
TRBJ1-5,NA,TRBV18,few,TGTGCCAGCTCAGCTCAGACATTCACTCAGCCCCAGCATTTT,CASSAQTFTQPQHF
TRBJ2-5,TRBD1,TRBV25-1,NA,TGTGCCAGCAGTGATCGGACAGGGGAAGAGACCCAGTACTTC,CASSDRTGEETQYF
TRBJ2-1,NA,TRBV7-3,few,TGTGCCAGCAGCAGCTTAACGGGCAGGGGGGGTGAGCAGTTCTTC,CASSSLTGRGGEQFF
TRBJ1-2,NA,TRBV12-3/TRBV12-4,many,TGTGCCAGCAGTTTGTTCACAGTCTCTTATGGCTACACCTTC,CASSLFTVSYGYTF
TRBJ1-1,NA,TRBV5-1,few,TGCGCCAGCAGCGTAACCGGACTGACGAACACTGAAGCTTTCTTT,CASSVTGLTNTEAFF
TRBJ2-5,NA,TRBV11-1,few,TGTGCCAGCAGCTTATTCCCCCCTCCTAGGACCCGGCAGGAGACCCAGTACTTC,CASSLFPPPRTRQETQYF
TRBJ2-1,TRBD2,TRBV28,NA,TGTGCCAGCAGTCCCAGCCTGGGACTAGCGCTAAACAATGAGCAGTTCTTC,CASSPSLGLALNNEQFF
TRBJ1-6,NA,TRBV12-3/TRBV12-4,many,TGTGCCAGCAGTTCCACAGGGAATTCACCCCTCCACTTT,CASSSTGNSPLHF
TRBJ1-6,NA,TRBV4-1,NA,TGCGCCAGCAGCCAAGAGGATGGGATTTCACCCCTCCACTTT,CASSQEDGISPLHF
TRBJ1-1,NA,TRBV14,NA,TGTGCCAGCAGCCAGGGGCTTACCGTCGTGAAGGGTGGCACTGAAGCTTTCTTT,CASSQGLTVVKGGTEAFF
TRBJ1-2,TRBD1,TRBV3-1,NA,TGTGCCAGCAGCCATCGATTGGAGGGGGCGGTCGGCTACACCTTC,CASSHRLEGAVGYTF
TRBJ2-2,TRBD2,TRBV29-1,NA,TGCAGCGTTCAGACTAGCGGAGGACCGAACACCGGGGAGCTGTTTTTT,CSVQTSGGPNTGELFF
TRBJ2-2,NA,TRBV6-5,NA,TGTGCCAGCTGCAAGTCCAGCGGGGAGCTGTTTTTT,CASCKSSGELFF
TRBJ2-3,TRBD2,TRBV7-2,NA,TGTGCCAGCAGCTACATAGCGGGGGGCTGGGATACGCAGTATTTT,CASSYIAGGWDTQYF
TRBJ2-3,NA,TRBV7-9,NA,TGTGCCAGCAGCCGGCTTGTCGAAGACACAGATACGCAGTATTTT,CASSRLVEDTDTQYF
TRBJ1-5,TRBD1,TRBV20-1,few,TGCAGTGCTAGAGATTCAGGGGGTGGTCAGCCCCAGCATTTT,CSARDSGGGQPQHF
TRBJ2-6,NA,TRBV10-3,few,TGTGCCATCAGGCAGGGCTCTGGGGCCAACGTCCTGACTTTC,CAIRQGSGANVLTF
TRBJ2-5,TRBD2,TRBV4-1,few,TGCGCCAGCAGCCAAGGGGTAGCGGGGGGGGCACGCGAGACCCAGTACTTC,CASSQGVAGGARETQYF
TRBJ2-1,TRBD2,TRBV29-1,NA,TGCAGCGCTGAGATCGCGGGAGGGATGGCGGGCAATGAGCAGTTCTTC,CSAEIAGGMAGNEQFF
TRBJ2-2,NA,TRBV12-3/TRBV12-4,few,TGTGCCAGCAGTTTAGCGGGGGGCGCGAACACCGGGGAGCTGTTTTTT,CASSLAGGANTGELFF
TRBJ2-5,NA,TRBV28,NA,TGTGCCAGCAATTCCGGAGGGCAGGAGACCCAGTACTTC,CASNSGGQETQYF
TRBJ2-6,NA,TRBV3-1,NA,TGTGCCAGCAGCCTATCGGGGTTTACTGGGGCCAACGTCCTGACTTTC,CASSLSGFTGANVLTF
TRBJ2-1,TRBD2,TRBV12-3/TRBV12-4,once,TGTGCCAGCAGTCCCATGGGGCGGGGGGGCTCCTACAATGAGCAGTTCTTC,CASSPMGRGGSYNEQFF
TRBJ2-2,NA,TRBV12-3/TRBV12-4,few,TGTGCCAGCAGTTTAGTGGGACGATTCACCGGGGAGCTGTTTTTT,CASSLVGRFTGELFF
TRBJ2-4,TRBD2,TRBV3-1,few,TGTGCCAGCAGCCAAGCCCCACTAGCGGGAGGGCCAAACATTCAGTACTTC,CASSQAPLAGGPNIQYF
TRBJ1-4,TRBD1,TRBV6-1,NA,TGTGCCAGCAGCAGTACAGGGGGCGCAGGTGAAAAACTGTTTTTT,CASSSTGGAGEKLFF
TRBJ2-3,NA,TRBV7-3,NA,TGTGCCAGCAGCTTAAATCCCGATTTTGATACGCAGTATTTT,CASSLNPDFDTQYF
TRBJ1-5,TRBD1,TRBV6-1,NA,TGTGCCAGCAGAAAGGGGACAGGAGGGAATCAGCCCCAGCATTTT,CASRKGTGGNQPQHF
TRBJ1-2,TRBD1,TRBV12-3/TRBV12-4,NA,TGTGCCAGCAGCGGGACAGGGGGGAAGTTGACCTTC,CASSGTGGKLTF
TRBJ2-1,NA,TRBV7-2,NA,TGTGCCAGCAGCTTAGCAACAGGTAATGAGCAGTTCTTC,CASSLATGNEQFF
TRBJ1-2,NA,TRBV10-3,NA,TGTGCCATCAGTGAGTCGACAGCCGTTTACTATGGCTACACCTTC,CAISESTAVYYGYTF
TRBJ2-2,NA,TRBV5-1,few,TGCGCCAGCAGCTTGTTGACAGACGGGGAGCTGTTTTTT,CASSLLTDGELFF
TRBJ2-1,NA,TRBV7-8,few,TGTGCCAGCATTCGGGTTACTAGCTCCTACAATGAGCAGTTCTTC,CASIRVTSSYNEQFF
TRBJ2-3,NA,TRBV5-1,NA,TGCGCCAGCAGCACGGCCCTCCCTCTGAGTGCAGATACGCAGTATTTT,CASSTALPLSADTQYF
TRBJ2-2,NA,TRBV18,NA,TGTGCCAGCTCACCGATACAGGTGGCCGGGGAGCTGTTTTTT,CASSPIQVAGELFF
TRBJ2-2,NA,TRBV5-1,NA,TGCGCCAGCAGCTTGGCCGGAGAAAGCGCCGGGGAGCTGTTTTTT,CASSLAGESAGELFF
TRBJ2-1,NA,TRBV9,NA,TGTGCCAGCAGCCCTACCTTAGGCAGTTCCTACAATGAGCAGTTCTTC,CASSPTLGSSYNEQFF
TRBJ1-5,NA,TRBV28,few,TGTGCCAGCAGATACCGTGACAGCAATCAGCCCCAGCATTTT,CASRYRDSNQPQHF
TRBJ1-2,TRBD1,TRBV6-5,NA,TGTGCCAGCAGTTCGAGGGACAGGGGTAACTATGGCTACACCTTC,CASSSRDRGNYGYTF
TRBJ2-5,NA,TRBV5-1,NA,TGCGCCAGCAGCTTCTTTCAGTCCCAAGAGGCCCAGTACTTC,CASSFFQSQEAQYF
TRBJ2-3,NA,TRBV7-9,NA,TGTGCCAGCATCCAGGCCGCGGGGAATTCAGATACGCAGTATTTT,CASIQAAGNSDTQYF
TRBJ2-2,NA,TRBV7-2,few,TGTGCCAGCACCCTAGCCCCGAAGAACACCGGGGAGCTGTTTTTT,CASTLAPKNTGELFF
TRBJ1-5,NA,TRBV20-1,NA,TGCAGTGCTAGAGAGGGGGCGCAGAGCAATCAGCCCCAGCATTTT,CSAREGAQSNQPQHF
TRBJ2-3,TRBD1,TRBV24-1,NA,TGTGCCACCAGTGATACACCGGGACAGGGAAGTACAGATACGCAGTATTTT,CATSDTPGQGSTDTQYF
TRBJ2-1,NA,TRBV5-1,few,TGCGCCAGCAGCTTGCTGGATGCTGAGCAGTTCTTC,CASSLLDAEQFF
TRBJ2-1,TRBD2,TRBV7-8,NA,TGTGCCAGCAGCCCCGGACTAGCGGTAGGGCAGTTCTTC,CASSPGLAVGQFF
TRBJ2-5,NA,TRBV11-2,NA,TGTGCCACTGGGCAGGAGATTCCAGAGACCCAGTACTTC,CATGQEIPETQYF
TRBJ1-5,NA,TRBV10-3,few,TGTGCCATCAGTGCGTATTCCAATCAGCCCCAGCATTTT,CAISAYSNQPQHF
TRBJ2-3,TRBD2,TRBV3-1,few,TGTGCCAGCAGCCAAGGACCGGGACTAGCGGCAGATACGCAGTATTTT,CASSQGPGLAADTQYF
TRBJ2-1,NA,TRBV7-7,NA,TGTGCCAGCACAGGGACGTGGGGCCCCCTACACAATGAGCAGTTCTTC,CASTGTWGPLHNEQFF